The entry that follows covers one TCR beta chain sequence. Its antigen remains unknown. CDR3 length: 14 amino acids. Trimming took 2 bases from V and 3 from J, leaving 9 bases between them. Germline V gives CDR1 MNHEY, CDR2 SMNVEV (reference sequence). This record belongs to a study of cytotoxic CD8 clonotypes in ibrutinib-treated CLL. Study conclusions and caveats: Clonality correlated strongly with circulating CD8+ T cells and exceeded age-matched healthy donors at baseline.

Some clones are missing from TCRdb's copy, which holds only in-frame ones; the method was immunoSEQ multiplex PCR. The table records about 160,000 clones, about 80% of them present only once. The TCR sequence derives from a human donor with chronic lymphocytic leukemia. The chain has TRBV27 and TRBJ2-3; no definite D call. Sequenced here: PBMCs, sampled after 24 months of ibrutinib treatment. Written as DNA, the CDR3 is TGTGCCAGCAGTTTAAGGGCTCGAACAGATACGCAGTATTTT. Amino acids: CASSLRARTDTQYF.